The present T cell receptor beta chain was sequenced within a study of CD8 T cells in ankylosing spondylitis. Study results and limitations: Reportedly, disease-linked clones are significantly enriched in ankylosing spondylitis patients' matched synovial fluid. Ankylosing spondylitis blood appeared to be characterized by a TCR beta motif of eight or nine highly homologous variants.

This clonotype was counted only a few times. Its antigen is unidentified. Quantitative 5'-RACE was performed with molecular barcodes, and it yielded the TCR beta libraries. One entry per CDR3 protein, called by TCRdb with MiXCR from the 5' RACE reads. The table records 650,000 to 800,000 distinct CDR3 sequences, 15% to 20% of them present only once. CDR1 is LGHNA and CDR2 is YNFKEQ in the germline V gene. Germline trimming cut 0 bases from V and 3 bases from J; bases unmatched to any gene: 3. This CDR3 region has 17 residues. This clonotype originated in a male donor with ankylosing spondylitis. Sequenced material: blood, either unsorted or a sorted T cell fraction (not recorded which). The V gene is TRBV4-2, the J gene TRBJ2-1; 12 nucleotides align to TRBD2. CDR3 bases: TGTGCCAGCAGCCAAGATGCGGGACTAGCGGGCTACAATGAGCAGTTCTTC. Translated, it gives CASSQDAGLAGYNEQFF.